This T cell receptor beta chain was identified during a study of beta chain features in type 1 diabetes. Investigators reverse transcribed all isolated RNA, so they sequenced expressed TCRB transcripts. Method: immunoSEQ multiplex PCR; TCRdb's copy keeps in-frame clones and lacks some. The sample contains hundreds of thousands of clones, around 9% of which appear only once. Germline CDR1 reads MNHNS; CDR2 reads SASEGT. This CDR3 comprises 15 residues. V was clipped by 5 bases and J by 9 bases; unmatched bases: 8. General study points: In comparison with healthy donors, patients had naive, central memory and Treg TCRB repertoires that appeared more similar. Researchers report that Type 1 diabetes patients had moderately but significantly shorter TCRB CDR3s across all four CD4+ subsets. PCR might pick shorter templates more often, in the same way for patients and controls.

This clone was counted only a few times. The antigen remains unidentified. The sample comprised central memory CD4+ T cells from blood. The sequence derives from a man aged 25 to 45 with type 1 diabetes. The chain combines TRBV6-1 with TRBJ2-1; 12 bases line up with TRBD2. The CDR3 nucleotides read TGTGCCAGCAGTTCTAGCGGGGGGGCCAGAGGTGAGCAGTTCTTC. It yields the protein CASSSSGGARGEQFF.